These T cell receptor beta chains were read from a single sample in a study of T cell responses to AZD1222 COVID-19 vaccine. Using immunoSEQ multiplex PCR, the repertoire was profiled, and TCRdb retains in-frame clones only, with some absent. The table includes 210,000 or so clones, around 94% detected once. The sample in question was peripheral blood, obtained 28 days after the second dose of the MenACWY control vaccine. These receptors all stem from an adult who received the MenACWY meningococcal vaccine as a control. Both conserved end residues are part of each CDR3. Clone size appears in some rows only: once, few, many, or a class for an expanded clone.

CDR3aa: CASSPGQERIEKLFF; abundance: once; len: 15; v_gene: TRBV5-1
CDR3aa: CASRESGSSYEQYF; abundance: -; len: 14; v_gene: TRBV28
CDR3aa: CASRLRYRGNYGYTF; abundance: -; len: 15; v_gene: TRBV6-5
CDR3aa: CASSLQDTEAFF; abundance: -; len: 12; v_gene: TRBV18
CDR3aa: CASSQGPGVGNIQYF; abundance: -; len: 15; v_gene: TRBV3-1/TRBV3-2
CDR3aa: CASSSTAVGEQYF; abundance: -; len: 13; v_gene: TRBV7-2
CDR3aa: CASSFSATNEKLFF; abundance: -; len: 14; v_gene: TRBV5-6
CDR3aa: CASSLRGTNYEQYF; abundance: -; len: 14; v_gene: TRBV28
CDR3aa: CASTPGPHNSNQPQHF; abundance: -; len: 16; v_gene: TRBV19
CDR3aa: CASSQAGAGGTDTQYF; abundance: -; len: 16; v_gene: TRBV4-3
CDR3aa: CASSPQQDNSPLHF; abundance: -; len: 14; v_gene: TRBV18
CDR3aa: CASSYSVGLRNEKLFF; abundance: once; len: 16; v_gene: TRBV6-5
CDR3aa: CASSPSGLAGVANEQFF; abundance: -; len: 17; v_gene: TRBV11-3
CDR3aa: CASSRGGGETQYF; abundance: -; len: 13; v_gene: TRBV28
CDR3aa: CSVTGQPYGYTF; abundance: once; len: 12; v_gene: TRBV29-1
CDR3aa: CASSQAGNQPQHF; abundance: -; len: 13; v_gene: TRBV18
CDR3aa: CASSLGQGVYGYTF; abundance: -; len: 14; v_gene: TRBV28
CDR3aa: CASSFTGGEAFF; abundance: once; len: 12; v_gene: TRBV5-5
CDR3aa: CATSDLGTGGNEQFF; abundance: -; len: 15; v_gene: TRBV24-1
CDR3aa: CASNGALGSPLHF; abundance: -; len: 13; v_gene: TRBV2
CDR3aa: CASGLAMYEQYF; abundance: -; len: 12; v_gene: TRBV12-3/TRBV12-4
CDR3aa: CASSATVQETQYF; abundance: -; len: 13; v_gene: TRBV5-5
CDR3aa: CASSQTPANEQYF; abundance: -; len: 13; v_gene: TRBV3-1/TRBV3-2
CDR3aa: CASSHGTSGRYEQYF; abundance: -; len: 15; v_gene: TRBV4-2
CDR3aa: CASSSGQAEKLFF; abundance: -; len: 13; v_gene: TRBV5-1
CDR3aa: CASKIGTSTDTQYF; abundance: -; len: 14; v_gene: TRBV7-2
CDR3aa: CASSPVRERGYTF; abundance: -; len: 13; v_gene: TRBV19
CDR3aa: CASKGSGRVLTDTQYF; abundance: -; len: 16; v_gene: TRBV19
CDR3aa: CASVGSTGRGYTF; abundance: -; len: 13; v_gene: TRBV5-8
CDR3aa: CASSLPPGNSNQPQHF; abundance: -; len: 16; v_gene: TRBV7-8
CDR3aa: CASSQPGDNSPLHF; abundance: -; len: 14; v_gene: TRBV3-1/TRBV3-2
CDR3aa: CASRNDRGQQETQYF; abundance: -; len: 15; v_gene: TRBV7-8
CDR3aa: CASSYTTAGENSPLHF; abundance: once; len: 16; v_gene: TRBV6-5
CDR3aa: CASSSRGGGTGELFF; abundance: -; len: 15; v_gene: TRBV11-3
CDR3aa: CASSRTPGEQYF; abundance: -; len: 12; v_gene: TRBV13
CDR3aa: CASSPRPRDEQYF; abundance: -; len: 13; v_gene: TRBV12-3/TRBV12-4